One and the same sample provided the 21 T cell receptor beta chains below, sequenced in a study of control samples from healthy donors and cancer patients (dated by TCRdb to 2018 to 2021). Library preparation employed the immunoSEQ multiplex PCR assay. TCRdb stores this immuneACCESS table with in-frame sequences only. Part of the clones is absent; in the studies checked, under half of the shortfall reflects unresolved V genes, and no reason is known for the rest. The sample profile shows around 41,000 clones; approximately 94% of them were found once. Roughly a quarter of the sample is taken by the ten largest. The sequencing input was blood. These receptors all stem from a man aged 60 to 69 in good health.

The V gene is TRBV30, the J gene TRBJ2-7; D unclear. V lost 0 bases to trimming and J lost 0 bases, with 9 bases between them. The CDR3 loop spans 14 amino acids. Germline loops: CDR1 GTSNPN, CDR2 SVGIG (reference sequence). The CDR3 loop reads CAWSVRGFSYEQYF. The CDR3 region has the DNA TGTGCCTGGAGTGTACGTGGGTTCTCCTACGAGCAGTACTTC. Together with reference TRBV30 and TRBJ2-7, the CDR3 gives the full variable domain: SQTIHQWPATLVQPVGSPLSLECTVEGTSNPNLYWYRQAAGRGLQLLFYSVGIGQISSEVPQNLSASRPQDRQFILSSKKLLLSDSGFYLCAWSVRGFSYEQYFGPGTRLTVT.

The chain recombines TRBV5-1 with TRBJ2-7; 13 bases match TRBD2. Per germline, CDR1 SGHRS and CDR2 YFSETQ. The CDR3 extends over 15 amino acids. After removal of 4 bases from V and 2 bases from J, the junction contained 3 bases not matched to a gene. In nucleotides, the CDR3 is TGCGCCAGCAGCCCGGGACTAGCGGGAACCTACGAGCAGTACTTC. It codes for CASSPGLAGTYEQYF. Full variable domain (outside the CDR3, taken from reference TRBV5-1 and TRBJ2-7): KAGVTQTPRYLIKTRGQQVTLSCSPISGHRSVSWYQQTPGQGLQFLFEYFSETQRNKGNFPGRFSGRQFSNSRSEMNVSTLELGDSALYLCASSPGLAGTYEQYFGPGTRLTVT.

This rearrangement joins TRBV11-2 to TRBJ2-3; 9 nucleotides line up with TRBD1. The CDR3 sequence is 15 residues long. V lost 1 base to trimming and J lost 7 bases; unmatched junction nucleotides: 6. Germline V gene data show CDR1 as SGHAT and CDR2 as FQNNGV. In nucleotides, the CDR3 is TGTGCCAGCAGCTTAGGGGACAGGGCCCAAAATACGCAGTATTTT. It encodes CASSLGDRAQNTQYF.

This chain uses TRBV19 with TRBJ1-5; unclear D gene. Germline lookup yields CDR1 LNHDA and CDR2 SQIVND (reference sequence). Trimming removed 2 bases from V and 0 bases from J, with 8 bases in between. The CDR3 length is 15 residues. CDR3 sequence: CASSITVYSNQPQHF. CDR3 sequence (DNA): TGTGCCAGTAGTATAACAGTCTATAGCAATCAGCCCCAGCATTTT.

The V gene is TRBV30, the J gene TRBJ2-5, with a tentative D call TRBD2 (6 bases). In germline, CDR1 is GTSNPN, CDR2 SVGIG (reference sequence). The CDR3 is 12 residues long. V lost 3 bases, J lost 5 bases, and 10 bases lay in between. For the CDR3, the DNA is TGTGCCTGGAGGGGGGGTAGGGAGACCCAGTACTTC. It translates to CAWRGGRETQYF.

The rearrangement joins TRBV6-1 to TRBJ1-5, with D uncertain. The V end was cut by 0 bases, the J end by 10 bases, with 7 bases between. The CDR3 consists of 12 residues. The germline V gene has CDR1 MNHNS and CDR2 SASEGT. CDR3 loop: CASSEATSPQHF. The CDR3 DNA reads TGTGCCAGCAGTGAAGCGACGAGTCCCCAGCATTTT.

Details on this clone: The junction departs from germline at one end; a sequencing error may be responsible. The gene calls are TRBV30 and TRBJ2-1; no firm D call. CDR1 is GTSNPN and CDR2 is SVGIG in the germline V gene (reference sequence). The CDR3 sequence is 10 residues long. The CDR3 nucleotides read TGTGCCTGGAGTGTACAGAATACGCTCTTC. As protein: CAWSVQNTLF.

This chain uses TRBV19 with TRBJ2-1; 14 bases line up with TRBD2. CDR1 is LNHDA and CDR2 is SQIVND in the germline V gene (reference sequence). Trimming took 1 base from V and 8 from J; bases not matched to a gene: 4. This CDR3 region has 16 residues. CDR3 residues: CASSIGTSGRWDEQFF. DNA of the CDR3: TGTGCCAGTAGTATAGGGACTAGCGGGAGGTGGGATGAGCAGTTCTTC.

The table lists this clone with a count of one. The CDR3 reads CASSLVIELAGGPGREQYF. The CDR3 DNA reads as TGTGCCAGCAGCTTAGTGATAGAACTAGCGGGAGGGCCGGGACGCGAGCAGTACTTC. The V call is TRBV7-2, the J call TRBJ2-7; TRBD2 matches 13 bases. Germline V gene sequence: CDR1 SGHTA, CDR2 FQGNSA. This CDR3 region has 19 residues. The junction had 15 bases not matched to a gene; V was cut back by 1 base and J by 6 bases.

The rearrangement uses TRBV11-2 and TRBJ2-3; D uncertain. The CDR3 consists of 12 residues. The germline V gene encodes CDR1 SGHAT and CDR2 FQNNGV. The V and J ends lost 6 bases and 6 bases respectively, with 10 bases between them. Written as DNA, the CDR3 is TGTGCCAGCAGGTATAAACGGGATACGCAGTATTTT. This encodes CASRYKRDTQYF. The full variable domain, with the rest looked up from reference TRBV11-2 and TRBJ2-3, is EAGVAQSPRYKIIEKRQSVAFWCNPISGHATLYWYQQILGQGPKLLIQFQNNGVVDDSQLPKDRFSAERLKGVDSTLKIQPAKLEDSAVYLCASRYKRDTQYFGPGTRLTVL.

V and J are TRBV30 and TRBJ2-7; 7 nucleotides align to TRBD2. Germline values: CDR1 GTSNPN, CDR2 SVGIG (reference sequence). V lost 7 bases to trimming and J lost 4 bases; unmatched junction nucleotides: 10. The CDR3 spans 13 residues. The CDR3 DNA reads as TGTGCCTCAGAGGGCCAGGGAGGGTACGAGCAGTACTTC. This encodes CASEGQGGYEQYF.

This clone was found once. This sequence joins TRBV18 and TRBJ2-7; 8 nucleotides align to TRBD1. The CDR3 consists of 13 residues. J gave up 4 bases and V 3 bases, and 2 bases lay outside the gene matches. Germline V gives CDR1 KGHSH, CDR2 LQKENI. CDR3 bases: TGTGCCAGCTCACCGGACAGGGCGTACGAGCAGTACTTC. It translates to CASSPDRAYEQYF.

The V and J genes are TRBV28 and TRBJ1-5; maybe TRBD1 (6 bases). Deletions cut 3 bases from V and 5 bases from J, with 8 bases between. Germline CDR1 reads MDHEN; CDR2 reads SYDVKM. The CDR3 runs to 13 residues. The CDR3 loop reads CASSFHRDQPQHF. CDR3 DNA: TGTGCCAGCAGTTTCCACAGGGATCAGCCCCAGCATTTT.

V gene TRBV7-9 combines with J gene TRBJ2-3, with TRBD2 matching over 13 bases. V shed 5 bases, J shed 1 base, and the junction held 12 bases outside the gene matches. Per germline, CDR1 SEHNR and CDR2 FQNEAQ (reference sequence). The CDR3 consists of 19 residues. CDR3 protein: CASSPRLAGGRLGTDTQYF. The CDR3, as DNA: TGTGCCAGCAGCCCCAGACTAGCGGGAGGTCGGTTGGGCACAGATACGCAGTATTTT.

This rearrangement joins TRBV28 to TRBJ1-5; D unresolved. The germline V gene has CDR1 MDHEN and CDR2 SYDVKM. The CDR3 is made up of 12 amino acids. V gave up 8 bases and J gave up 5 bases, with 10 bases separating them. CDR3 nucleotide sequence: TGTGCCAGCGGACTAGATTATCAGCCCCAGCATTTT. The encoded protein is CASGLDYQPQHF.

The rearrangement joins TRBV7-8 to TRBJ2-7; 9 nucleotides match TRBD1. The CDR3 runs 13 residues. Germline CDR1 is SGHVS and CDR2 is FQNEAQ. Losses at the gene ends were 7 bases for V and 2 bases for J; bases not matched to a gene: 3. CDR3 in amino acids: CASKGTGPYEQYF. CDR3 DNA: TGTGCCAGCAAAGGGACAGGGCCCTACGAGCAGTACTTC.

The chain has TRBV29-1 and TRBJ2-7; D assignment may be TRBD1 or TRBD2 (5 bases each). CDR3 size: 13 residues. From germline, CDR1 is SQVTM and CDR2 ANQGSEA. The V gene lost 5 bases and the J gene lost 1 base, with 12 bases spanning the gap. In DNA form, the CDR3 reads TGCAGCGTTCCGGGACCGGGATCCTACGAGCAGTACTTC. Translating gives CSVPGPGSYEQYF.

The J gene is TRBJ2-7, the V gene TRBV7-2; D possibly corresponds to TRBD2 (6 bases). CDR3 size: 15 residues. The V gene lost 4 bases and the J gene lost 3 bases, with 16 bases spanning the gap. Germline CDR1 is SGHTA and CDR2 is FQGNSA. DNA of the CDR3: TGTGCCAGCAGCTCCGGGACTGCAACCATCTACGAGCAGTACTTC. Protein sequence: CASSSGTATIYEQYF.

The rearrangement joins TRBV28 to TRBJ1-2, with a tentative D call TRBD1 (5 bases). V lost 6 bases, J lost 0 bases, and 17 bases lay in between. The CDR3 contains 16 residues. The germline V gene has CDR1 MDHEN and CDR2 SYDVKM. This chain's CDR3 is CASSPGGTGTNYGYTF. Written as DNA, the CDR3 is TGTGCCAGCAGCCCCGGGGGTACGGGAACTAACTATGGCTACACCTTC.

This clone was detected only a few times. The chain employs TRBV3-1 (or the pseudogene TRBV3-2) and TRBJ1-6; the D is unclear. The V gene lost 2 bases and the J gene lost 7 bases, with 6 bases spanning the gap. The CDR3 is 13 amino acids. Germline lookup yields CDR1 LGHDT and CDR2 YNNKEL (reference sequence). The CDR3 sequence is CASSQLGNSPLHF. DNA for the CDR3: TGTGCCAGCAGCCAACTCGGGAATTCACCCCTCCACTTT.

This clone appeared a single time. The rearrangement links TRBV28 to TRBJ2-5; TRBD2 aligns across 11 bases. There are 14 residues in the CDR3. V trimming: 6 bases; J trimming: 4 bases; junction bases outside the gene matches: 4. Germline V gene data show CDR1 as MDHEN and CDR2 as SYDVKM. The CDR3 sequence is CASSLAGGTETQYF. The CDR3 nucleotides read TGTGCCAGCAGCTTAGCGGGGGGGACAGAGACCCAGTACTTC.